The entry that follows covers one T cell receptor (beta chain) sequence. No cognate antigen has been identified for it. One base away there is no much larger clone; base qualities are not given. This sample was included in a study of PD-L1 blockade in urothelial cancer (dated by TCRdb to about 2017). Notes on the research overall: Therapy was started in the mid-2010s for all patients, and atezolizumab 1,200 mg was administered intravenously every 3 weeks. Blood samples were analyzed at 3 weeks after treatment start (second dose) and at 6 weeks after treatment start. Somatic, immune and clinical correlates of response to PD-L1 blockade with atezolizumab in urothelial cancer were the focus of an exploratory multi-omic analysis. An ECOG performance status of 0 or 1 was recorded for the patients, and 0 to 3 prior chemotherapy regimens had been received by the patients. Progression-free survival longer than 6 months counted as durable clinical benefit, and TCR features were additionally tested against both progression-free and overall survival. Blood samples gave a median of approximately 150,000 T cells and 88,000 or so unique TCRs, with a median clonality of approximately 0.078. Pretreatment tumor samples and matched peripheral blood, collected serially before and after atezolizumab treatment, underwent TCR sequencing. About 85% of the 29 patients were males with bladder-origin urothelial cancer, and 18 of 29 reported a prior smoking history. Ten or so patients reached durable clinical benefit, while 20 patients did not. In the same patients, pretreatment tumors underwent whole exome sequencing and RNA sequencing in addition to TCR sequencing. Pretreatment blood TCR-seq was available for nearly 30 patients, at least one posttreatment blood collection was obtained for some 25 patients, and tumor TCR-seq was available for some 25 patients. Summary of the overall study and its limitations: At 3 weeks after the start of treatment, tumor-associated TCR clones in peripheral blood had expanded more in patients with durable benefit (n of about 20, p = 0.022). A pretreatment peripheral blood TCR clonality below the median was linked to improved progression-free and overall survival. Because the sample size was small (n ≈ 31) and many exploratory analyses were performed, the results are intended to be hypothesis-generating.

The cohort comprised around 31 patients with locally advanced or metastatic urothelial carcinoma treated at Memorial Sloan Kettering on a trial protocol. Peripheral blood mononuclear cells were collected pretreatment and during treatment, with between 1 and 8 total time points obtained per patient. The Qiagen DNeasy Blood extraction kit was used to purify genomic DNA from total PBMCs and tumor samples. Collected pretreatment and during treatment, PBMCs were isolated and stored as previously described. Synthetic TCR analog templates were spiked into each PCR so that absolute template abundance could be estimated from read counts. TCRbeta CDR3 regions were amplified from genomic DNA with bias-controlled V and J gene primers using the immunoSEQ assay. Sequencing of rearranged TCRbeta segments was done at approximately 20X coverage. Processing in the source paper ran as follows. Clustering was used to correct sequencing errors, and CDR3s were annotated against IMGT so that V, D and J genes could be assigned. Only productive TCRbeta rearrangements were used in downstream analyses, excluding out-of-frame or stop-codon sequences. Clonality was computed as one minus Shannon entropy normalized by the log of the number of unique productive sequences. Fisher's exact test with Benjamini-Hochberg correction, at a threshold of adjusted p below 0.01, was used to find clones that differed between time points or between blood and tumor. TCRdb holds this immuneACCESS table with in-frame rearrangements only. Some clones are missing; in checked studies, unresolved V genes explain under half, and the rest has no known cause. The V and J calls and clone size were taken over from that table, and D and trimming were inferred from the DNA. This sample comprises around 100,000 clones, 70% to 90% of them detected only once. The top ten hold 2% to 2.5% of the sample.

The CDR3 sequence holds 15 residues, the cysteine and phenylalanine included. CDR3 DNA is the only sequence kept; it has 45 bases, read in frame from the first base. Clipping removes 0 bases from V and 8 bases from J, with 5 as the unmatched junction base count. Based on the germline V gene (reference sequence), the CDR1 and CDR2 sequences are LNHNV and YYDKDF. The clonotype comes from a man in his fifties or sixties with urothelial cancer. The source material was PBMCs, sampled around atezolizumab (anti-PD-L1) treatment. The V and J segments used are TRBV15 and TRBJ2-2, with 8 junctional bases fitting TRBD1. DNA sequence: TGTGCCACCAGCAGAGATCAGGGGGCCCCAGGGGAGCTGTTTTTT. It translates as CATSRDQGAPGELFF.